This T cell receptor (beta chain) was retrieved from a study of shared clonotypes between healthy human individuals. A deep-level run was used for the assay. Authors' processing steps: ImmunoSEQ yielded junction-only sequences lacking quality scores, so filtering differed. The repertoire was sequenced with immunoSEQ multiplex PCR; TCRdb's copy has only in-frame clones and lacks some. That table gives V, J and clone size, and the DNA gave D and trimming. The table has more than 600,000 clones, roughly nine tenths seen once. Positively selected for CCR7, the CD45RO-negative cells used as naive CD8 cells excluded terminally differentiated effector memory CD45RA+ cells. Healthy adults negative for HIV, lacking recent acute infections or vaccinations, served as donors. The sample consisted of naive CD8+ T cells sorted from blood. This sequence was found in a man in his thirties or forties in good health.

CDR3 in amino acids: CASSLMRQTEQFF. The CDR3 bases are TGTGCCAGCAGTTTAATGCGGCAGACTGAGCAGTTCTTC. The chain has TRBV28 and TRBJ2-1, with D unclear. V lost 2 bases to trimming and J lost 9 bases, with 11 bases between them. Germline V gene lookup returns CDR1 MDHEN and CDR2 SYDVKM. This CDR3 has 13 amino acids.